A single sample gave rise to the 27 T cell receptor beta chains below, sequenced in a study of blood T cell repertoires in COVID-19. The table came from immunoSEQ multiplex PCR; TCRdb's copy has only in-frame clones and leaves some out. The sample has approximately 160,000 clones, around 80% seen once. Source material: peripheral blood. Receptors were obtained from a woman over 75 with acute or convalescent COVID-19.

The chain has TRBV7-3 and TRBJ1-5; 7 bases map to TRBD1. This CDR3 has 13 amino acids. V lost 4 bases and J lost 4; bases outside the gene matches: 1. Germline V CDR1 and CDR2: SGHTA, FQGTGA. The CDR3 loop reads CASSWDRNQPQHF. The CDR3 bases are TGTGCCAGCAGCTGGGACAGAAATCAGCCCCAGCATTTT.

The chain's CDR3 is CARSLPGQGAHTEAFF. CDR3 in DNA: TGTGCCAGAAGCTTACCGGGACAGGGGGCTCACACTGAAGCTTTCTTT. The J gene is TRBJ1-1, the V gene TRBV5-3; 12 bases line up with TRBD1. TRBV5-3 is an ORF, with its function uncertain. The ends lost 2 bases at V and 3 bases at J; junction bases unmatched: 5. The CDR3 sequence is 16 residues long.

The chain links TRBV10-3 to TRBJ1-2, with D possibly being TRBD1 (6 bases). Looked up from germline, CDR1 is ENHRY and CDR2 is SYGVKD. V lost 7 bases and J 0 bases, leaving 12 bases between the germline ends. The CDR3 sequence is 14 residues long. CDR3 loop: CAITPTGSNYGYTF. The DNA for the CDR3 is TGTGCCATCACTCCAACAGGGTCTAACTATGGCTACACCTTC.

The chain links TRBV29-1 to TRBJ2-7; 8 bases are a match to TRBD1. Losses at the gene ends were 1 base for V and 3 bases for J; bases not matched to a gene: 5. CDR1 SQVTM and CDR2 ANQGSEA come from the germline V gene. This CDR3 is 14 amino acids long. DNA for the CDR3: TGCAGCGTTGAAGGAGGACAGGGCTACTACGAGCAGTACTTC. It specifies CSVEGGQGYYEQYF.

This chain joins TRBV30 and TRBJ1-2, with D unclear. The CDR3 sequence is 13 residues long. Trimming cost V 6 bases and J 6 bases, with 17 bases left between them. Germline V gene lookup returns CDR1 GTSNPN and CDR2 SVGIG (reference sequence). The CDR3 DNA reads TGTGCCTGCCAAGACGTGACTCGGAATGGCTACACCTTC. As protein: CACQDVTRNGYTF.

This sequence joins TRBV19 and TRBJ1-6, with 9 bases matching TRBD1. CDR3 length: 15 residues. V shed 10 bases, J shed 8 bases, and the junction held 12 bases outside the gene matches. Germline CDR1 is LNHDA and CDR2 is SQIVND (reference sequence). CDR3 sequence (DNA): TGTGCCACCACCGTCAAGTGGACAGGGGATTCACCCCTCCACTTT. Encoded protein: CATTVKWTGDSPLHF.

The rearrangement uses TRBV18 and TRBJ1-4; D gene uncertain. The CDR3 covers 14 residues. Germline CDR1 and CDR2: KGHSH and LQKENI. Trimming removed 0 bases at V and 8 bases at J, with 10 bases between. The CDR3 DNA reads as TGTGCCAGCTCACCACCCGGGCCGGGGGAAAAACTGTTTTTT. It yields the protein CASSPPGPGEKLFF.

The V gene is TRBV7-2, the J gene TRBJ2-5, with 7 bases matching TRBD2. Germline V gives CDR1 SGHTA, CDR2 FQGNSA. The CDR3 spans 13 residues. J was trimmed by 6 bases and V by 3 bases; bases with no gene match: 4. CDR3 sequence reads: CASSFPGGQTQYF. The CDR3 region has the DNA TGTGCCAGCAGCTTTCCGGGGGGACAGACCCAGTACTTC.

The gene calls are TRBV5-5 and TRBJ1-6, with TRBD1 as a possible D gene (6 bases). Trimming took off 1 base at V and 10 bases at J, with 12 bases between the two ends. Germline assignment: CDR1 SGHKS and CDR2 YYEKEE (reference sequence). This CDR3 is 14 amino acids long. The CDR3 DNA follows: TGTGCCAGCAGCTTGACAGGGTTGATGTCACCCCTCCACTTT. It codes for CASSLTGLMSPLHF.

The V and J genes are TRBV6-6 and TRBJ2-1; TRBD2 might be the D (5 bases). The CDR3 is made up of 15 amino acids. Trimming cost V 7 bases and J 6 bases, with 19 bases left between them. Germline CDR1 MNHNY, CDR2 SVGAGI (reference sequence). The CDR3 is CASTIRVTGSNEQFF. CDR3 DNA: TGTGCCAGCACTATTAGGGTGACTGGGAGCAATGAGCAGTTCTTC.

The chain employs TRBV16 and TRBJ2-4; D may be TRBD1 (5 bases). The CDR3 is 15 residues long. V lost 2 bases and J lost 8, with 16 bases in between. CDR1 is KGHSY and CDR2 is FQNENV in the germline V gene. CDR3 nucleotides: TGTGCCAGCAGCCAAAAACATCCAGGGTTGGACATTCAGTACTTC. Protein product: CASSQKHPGLDIQYF.

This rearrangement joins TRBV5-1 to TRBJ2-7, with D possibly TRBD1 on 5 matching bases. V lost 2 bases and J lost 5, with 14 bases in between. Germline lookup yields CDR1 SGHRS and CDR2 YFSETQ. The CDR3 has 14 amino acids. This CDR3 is CASSFSSGSHEQYF. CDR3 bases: TGCGCCAGCAGCTTTTCGTCAGGGTCCCACGAGCAGTACTTC. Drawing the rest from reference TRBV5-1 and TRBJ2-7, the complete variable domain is KAGVTQTPRYLIKTRGQQVTLSCSPISGHRSVSWYQQTPGQGLQFLFEYFSETQRNKGNFPGRFSGRQFSNSRSEMNVSTLELGDSALYLCASSFSSGSHEQYFGPGTRLTVT.

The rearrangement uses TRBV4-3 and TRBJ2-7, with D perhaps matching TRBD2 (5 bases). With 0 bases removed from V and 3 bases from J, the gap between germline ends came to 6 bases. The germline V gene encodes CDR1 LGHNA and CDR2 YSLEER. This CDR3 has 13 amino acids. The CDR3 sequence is CASSQDRGYEQYF. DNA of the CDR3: TGCGCCAGCAGCCAAGATCGGGGCTACGAGCAGTACTTC.

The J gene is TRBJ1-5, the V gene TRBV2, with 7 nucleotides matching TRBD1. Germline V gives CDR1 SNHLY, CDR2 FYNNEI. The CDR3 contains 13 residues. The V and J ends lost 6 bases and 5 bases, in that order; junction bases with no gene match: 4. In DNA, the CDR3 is TGTGCCAGCAGCGATGACAGGGATCAGCCCCAGCATTTT. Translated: CASSDDRDQPQHF.

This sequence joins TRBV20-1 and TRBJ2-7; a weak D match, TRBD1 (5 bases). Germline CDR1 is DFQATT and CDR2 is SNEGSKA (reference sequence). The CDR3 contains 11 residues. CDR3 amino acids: CAGWSSYEQYF. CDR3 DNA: TGCGCAGGGTGGAGCTCCTACGAGCAGTACTTC.

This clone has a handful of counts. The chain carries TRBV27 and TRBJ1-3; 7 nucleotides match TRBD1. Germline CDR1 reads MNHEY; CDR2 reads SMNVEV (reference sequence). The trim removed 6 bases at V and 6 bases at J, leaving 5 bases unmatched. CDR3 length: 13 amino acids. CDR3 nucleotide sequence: TGTGCCAGCAGGGGACAGTGGCTAAACACCATATATTTT. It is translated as CASRGQWLNTIYF.

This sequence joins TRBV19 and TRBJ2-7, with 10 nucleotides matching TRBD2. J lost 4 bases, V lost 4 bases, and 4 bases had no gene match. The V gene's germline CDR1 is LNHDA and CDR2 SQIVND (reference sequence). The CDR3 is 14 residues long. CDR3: CASSTRLAGYEQYF. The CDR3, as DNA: TGTGCCAGTAGTACAAGACTAGCGGGTTACGAGCAGTACTTC.

The CDR3: CASSIRGQGQETQYF. Written as DNA, the CDR3 is TGCGCCAGCAGCATTCGGGGACAGGGACAAGAGACCCAGTACTTC. This sequence joins TRBV5-1 and TRBJ2-5, with 9 nucleotides matching TRBD1. Germline assignment: CDR1 SGHRS and CDR2 YFSETQ. The length of the CDR3 is 15 residues. With 4 bases clipped from V and 2 bases from J, the junction kept 6 bases outside the gene matches.

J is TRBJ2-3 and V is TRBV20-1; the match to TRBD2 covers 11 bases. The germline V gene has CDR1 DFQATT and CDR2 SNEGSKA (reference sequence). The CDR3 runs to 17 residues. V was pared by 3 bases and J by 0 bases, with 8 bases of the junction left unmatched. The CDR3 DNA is TGCAGTGCTAGTGTACTAGCGGGAGCTTTGAGCACAGATACGCAGTATTTT. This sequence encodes CSASVLAGALSTDTQYF.

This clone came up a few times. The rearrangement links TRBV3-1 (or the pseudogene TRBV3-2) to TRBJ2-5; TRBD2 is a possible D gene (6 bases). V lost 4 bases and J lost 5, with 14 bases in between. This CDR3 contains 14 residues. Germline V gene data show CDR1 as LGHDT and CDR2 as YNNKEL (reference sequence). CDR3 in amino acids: CASSPLARYETQYF. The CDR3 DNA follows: TGTGCCAGCAGCCCCCTAGCGAGGTACGAGACCCAGTACTTC.

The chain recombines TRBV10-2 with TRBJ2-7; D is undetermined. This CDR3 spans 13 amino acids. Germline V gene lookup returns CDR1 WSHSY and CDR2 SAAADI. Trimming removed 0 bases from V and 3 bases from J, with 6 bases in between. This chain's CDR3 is CASSESVYYEQYF. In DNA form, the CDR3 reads TGCGCCAGCAGTGAGTCTGTGTACTACGAGCAGTACTTC.

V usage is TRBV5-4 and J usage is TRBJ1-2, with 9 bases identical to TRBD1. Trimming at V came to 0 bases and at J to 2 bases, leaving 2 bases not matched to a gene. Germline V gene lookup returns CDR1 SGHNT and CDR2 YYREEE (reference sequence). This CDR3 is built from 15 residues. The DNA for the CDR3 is TGTGCCAGCAGCTTGGCCGGACAGGGGAACTATGGCTACACCTTC. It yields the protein CASSLAGQGNYGYTF.

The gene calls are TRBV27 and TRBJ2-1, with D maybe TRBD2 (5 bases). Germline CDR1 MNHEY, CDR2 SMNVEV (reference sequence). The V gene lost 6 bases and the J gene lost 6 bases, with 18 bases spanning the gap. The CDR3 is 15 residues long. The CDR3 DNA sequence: TGTGCCAGCAGGACCACGGCTAGCCTCATCAATGAGCAGTTCTTC. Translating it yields CASRTTASLINEQFF.

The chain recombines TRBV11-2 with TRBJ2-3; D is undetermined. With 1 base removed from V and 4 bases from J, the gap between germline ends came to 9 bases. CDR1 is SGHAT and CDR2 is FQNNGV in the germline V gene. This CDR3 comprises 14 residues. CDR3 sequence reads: CASSLAPSPDTQYF. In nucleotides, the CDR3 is TGTGCCAGCAGCTTAGCCCCCAGTCCAGATACGCAGTATTTT.

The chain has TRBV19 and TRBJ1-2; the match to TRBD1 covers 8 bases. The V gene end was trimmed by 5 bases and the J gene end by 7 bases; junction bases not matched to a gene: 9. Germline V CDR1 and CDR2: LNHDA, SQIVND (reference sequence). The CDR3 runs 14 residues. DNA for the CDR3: TGTGCCAGTAGTTATGCCGGACAGGGTGTTGGCTACACCTTC. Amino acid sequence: CASSYAGQGVGYTF. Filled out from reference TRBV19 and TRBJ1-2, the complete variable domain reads DGGITQSPKYLFRKEGQNVTLSCEQNLNHDAMYWYRQDPGQGLRLIYYSQIVNDFQKGDIAEGYSVSREKKESFPLTVTSAQKNPTAFYLCASSYAGQGVGYTFGSGTRLTVV.

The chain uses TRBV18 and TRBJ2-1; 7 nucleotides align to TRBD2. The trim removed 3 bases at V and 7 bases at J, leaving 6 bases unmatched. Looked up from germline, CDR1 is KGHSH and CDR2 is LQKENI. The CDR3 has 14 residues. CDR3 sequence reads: CASSPGGGVNEQFF. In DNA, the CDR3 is TGTGCCAGCTCACCGGGCGGGGGTGTTAATGAGCAGTTCTTC.

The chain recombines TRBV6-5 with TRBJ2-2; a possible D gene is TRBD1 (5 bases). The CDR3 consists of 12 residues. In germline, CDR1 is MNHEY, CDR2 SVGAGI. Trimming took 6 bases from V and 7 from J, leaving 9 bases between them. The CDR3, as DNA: TGTGCCAGCAGCAATAGGGGCGGGGAGCTGTTTTTT. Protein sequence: CASSNRGGELFF.